A selection of T cell receptor beta chains follows, all from one sample in a study of blood T cell repertoires in COVID-19. Sequencing was performed with immunoSEQ multiplex PCR; in TCRdb, only in-frame clones are kept and a portion is missing. The data show some 120,000 clones, approximately 80% seen once. The material sequenced was peripheral blood. These receptors were taken from a man between 70 and 80 years old with acute or convalescent COVID-19. Both conserved end residues are part of each CDR3. Fields, in order: J gene, V gene, CDR3 protein.

j_gene: TRBJ1-1; v_gene: TRBV3-1/TRBV3-2; CDR3aa: CASSQRSKGDSTEAFF
j_gene: TRBJ1-6; v_gene: TRBV4-1; CDR3aa: CASSQDPGQGGSPLHF
j_gene: TRBJ1-4; v_gene: TRBV2; CDR3aa: CASSGGFSEKLFF
j_gene: TRBJ1-1; v_gene: TRBV3-1/TRBV3-2; CDR3aa: CASSQEQGLNTEAFF
j_gene: TRBJ2-2; v_gene: TRBV5-1; CDR3aa: CASSWTRDSPNTGELFF
j_gene: TRBJ1-3; v_gene: TRBV10-1; CDR3aa: CASSPGGSSGNTIYF
j_gene: TRBJ1-6; v_gene: TRBV7-9; CDR3aa: CASSFDTYNSPLHF
j_gene: TRBJ2-7; v_gene: TRBV14; CDR3aa: CASSQDKRTGSYEQYF
j_gene: TRBJ1-4; v_gene: TRBV5-1; CDR3aa: CASSGTAKKEKLFF
j_gene: TRBJ2-1; v_gene: TRBV24-1; CDR3aa: CATSDFKFFNEQFF
j_gene: TRBJ1-5; v_gene: TRBV19; CDR3aa: CASSPYSNQPQHF
j_gene: TRBJ2-2; v_gene: TRBV3-1/TRBV3-2; CDR3aa: CASSQQGIAGELFF
j_gene: TRBJ1-6; v_gene: TRBV5-5; CDR3aa: CASSLGGQYNSPLHF
j_gene: TRBJ1-2; v_gene: TRBV29-1; CDR3aa: CSADGGYGYTF
j_gene: TRBJ1-2; v_gene: TRBV6-6; CDR3aa: CASRDSLGYTF
j_gene: TRBJ2-3; v_gene: TRBV5-4; CDR3aa: CASSLGRGPTDTQYF
j_gene: TRBJ2-1; v_gene: TRBV4-1; CDR3aa: CASSHSGGAGEQFF
j_gene: TRBJ2-2; v_gene: TRBV3-1/TRBV3-2; CDR3aa: CASSFPGQDDTGELFF
j_gene: TRBJ1-1; v_gene: TRBV5-1; CDR3aa: CASRQGNTEAFF
j_gene: TRBJ2-5; v_gene: TRBV5-1; CDR3aa: CASSLVRRGETQYF
j_gene: TRBJ2-2; v_gene: TRBV7-9; CDR3aa: CASSFAHRELFF
j_gene: TRBJ2-3; v_gene: TRBV9; CDR3aa: CASSATGVETDTQYF
j_gene: TRBJ2-7; v_gene: TRBV11-2; CDR3aa: CASSWDRAYEQYF
j_gene: TRBJ1-3; v_gene: TRBV4-1; CDR3aa: CASSQDISNTIYF
j_gene: TRBJ1-1; v_gene: TRBV5-1; CDR3aa: CASSFQGQGTEAFF
j_gene: TRBJ2-2; v_gene: TRBV6-5; CDR3aa: CASTGTGELFF
j_gene: TRBJ2-3; v_gene: TRBV5-8; CDR3aa: CAGGTGNSDTQYF
j_gene: TRBJ2-1; v_gene: TRBV25-1; CDR3aa: CASSEGRTDKWAYNEQFF
j_gene: TRBJ2-1; v_gene: TRBV19; CDR3aa: CASSRSVTGVGYNEQFF
j_gene: TRBJ1-6; v_gene: TRBV6-5; CDR3aa: CAVSGTPNSPLHF
j_gene: TRBJ1-2; v_gene: TRBV9; CDR3aa: CASSVTGQGRSRGYTF
j_gene: TRBJ2-1; v_gene: TRBV20-1; CDR3aa: CSINREREQFF
j_gene: TRBJ2-1; v_gene: TRBV6-2/TRBV6-3; CDR3aa: CASSPRGGSSYNEQFF
j_gene: TRBJ1-1; v_gene: TRBV11-2; CDR3aa: CASSPWGGMNTEAFF